This T cell receptor (beta chain) is drawn from a study of blood T cell repertoires in COVID-19 (dated by TCRdb to about 2020). Background on the whole study: Samples covering the acute and convalescent phases of COVID-19 were provided by collaborators in the United States, Italy and Spain. A de-identified subject ID, COVID-19 status, age in years and sex were almost always included in the sample metadata. The repertoires were released in a freely available public database intended as a resource for research on the immune response to SARS-CoV-2. The prospective study material was composed of cDNA or gDNA derived from T cells, B-cell-depleted T cells, or PBMCs. The samples were drawn from the first 160 participants of the ongoing ImmuneRACE study and from 950 to 1,500 subjects provided by 6 global collaborators. Where available, HLA class I and class II types were taken from metadata supplied by the sample provider and were not determined by assay-based typing. Deeply sampled blood TCRbeta repertoires from subjects exposed to, actively infected with, or recovered from COVID-19 were included in the dataset. Overall study results and their limits: The amount of clinical and demographic metadata varied by source and participant and was provided uncurated.

The immunoSEQ Assay, a bias-controlled multiplex PCR, was used to amplify TCRbeta CDR3 regions from genomic DNA. The paper's data handling went like this. Within the assay, amplification of reference gene primers was used to estimate how many nucleated cells each sample contained. Sequence reads were collapsed and filtered to measure the absolute abundance of every unique TCRbeta CDR3 rearrangement. For each sample, productive Simpson clonality was calculated as the square root of Simpson's diversity index over productive rearrangements. Sourced from immuneACCESS, this table was stored by TCRdb with only in-frame sequences that have V and J called. A share of the clones is absent; for the studies checked, an unresolved V gene accounts for under half, and the remainder has no known explanation. V and J calls and clone size follow that table, whereas D and trimming were derived from the DNA. A total of around 210,000 clones appear in this sample, about 82% of them only once. The top ten clones comprise roughly 5% of the sample.

V and J lose 4 bases and 5 bases, and a span of 15 bases separates them. Per the germline V gene, SGHDT is the CDR1 and YYEEEE is the CDR2. The CDR3 has 14 amino acids, counting the end cysteine and phenylalanine. Only the CDR3 region is kept as DNA, spanning 42 bases read in frame from base 1. At one collaborating source in Seattle, patients were enrolled during active infection and were followed longitudinally through the course of disease. Whole blood was collected in K2EDTA tubes by collaborating institutions according to the institutions' own protocols. For TCRbeta analysis, collaborators shipped samples in one of three forms: frozen whole blood, isolated PBMCs, or DNA extracted from either of those sample types. Note on this clone: Its specific antigen is unknown. No base quality values were provided; no much bigger clone lies one nucleotide off.

The TCR originated in a man in his fifties or sixties with COVID-19, enrolled during active disease. The sequence links TRBV5-6 to TRBJ1-2, with the D gene not confidently named. The sequenced material came from peripheral blood. CDR3 reads: CASSPPAERYGYTF. The DNA sequence is as follows: TGTGCCAGCAGCCCCCCGGCAGAGAGGTATGGCTACACCTTC.